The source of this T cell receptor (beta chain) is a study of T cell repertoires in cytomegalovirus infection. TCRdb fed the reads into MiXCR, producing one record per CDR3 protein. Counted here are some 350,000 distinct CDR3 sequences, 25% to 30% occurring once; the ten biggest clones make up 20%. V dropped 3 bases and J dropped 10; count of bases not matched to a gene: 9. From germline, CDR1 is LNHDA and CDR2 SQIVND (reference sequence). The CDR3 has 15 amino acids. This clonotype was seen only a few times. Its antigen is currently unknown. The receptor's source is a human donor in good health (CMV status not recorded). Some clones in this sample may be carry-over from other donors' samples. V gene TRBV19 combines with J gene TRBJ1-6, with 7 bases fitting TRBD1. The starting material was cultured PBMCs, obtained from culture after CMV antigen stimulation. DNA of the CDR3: TGTGCCAGTAGTATTAATCCAGGGGGTGGATCACCCCTCCACTTT. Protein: CASSINPGGGSPLHF.